The clone carrying this T cell receptor beta chain showed up just a few times. Its antigen is undetermined. This specimen comes from a study of neurological immune-mediated disorders. Study observations and caveats: TCR-beta repertoires seemed private in all groups, with no expanded CDR3 amino acid sequences shared. With the multiple sclerosis repertoire cluster, none of the clinical or MRI features showed an association. HTLV-1-associated myelopathy showed the most TCR clonal expansion; multiple sclerosis the least, below healthy controls.

The cDNA was generated by 5'RACE with 10-nucleotide random UMIs. TCRdb re-called the 5' RACE reads through MiXCR, storing one row per CDR3 protein. The profile shows 65,000 to 70,000 distinct CDR3 sequences, 4.1% of them singletons. This CDR3 comprises 14 residues. V lost 6 bases and J lost 6; bases outside the gene matches: 8. Germline CDR1 is ENHRY and CDR2 is SYGVKD. This clonotype was obtained from a man between 45 and 60 years old with multiple sclerosis. The V and J genes are TRBV10-3 and TRBJ1-5; 7 bases are a match to TRBD1. The material sequenced was PBMCs. The CDR3 sequence is CAIREGQDSQPQHF. The CDR3 coding sequence is TGTGCCATCAGGGAAGGACAGGACAGTCAGCCCCAGCATTTT.